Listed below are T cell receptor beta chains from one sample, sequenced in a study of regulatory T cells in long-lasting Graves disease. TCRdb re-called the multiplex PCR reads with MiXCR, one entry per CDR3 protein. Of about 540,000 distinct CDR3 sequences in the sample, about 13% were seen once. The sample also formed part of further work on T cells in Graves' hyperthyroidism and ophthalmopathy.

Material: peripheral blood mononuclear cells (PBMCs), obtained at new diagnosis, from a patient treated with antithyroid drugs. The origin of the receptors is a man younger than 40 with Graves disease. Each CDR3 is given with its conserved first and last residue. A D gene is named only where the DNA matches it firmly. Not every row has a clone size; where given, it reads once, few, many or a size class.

DNA: TGTGCCAGCAGATACCAGGGGGCCGGGGATGAGCAGTTCTTC
CDR3: CASRYQGAGDEQFF
J: TRBJ2-1
V: TRBV2
D: TRBD1
size: .

DNA: TGTGCCAGCAGTACGGGACGAACAACCCCGGATACGCAGTATTTT
CDR3: CASSTGRTTPDTQYF
J: TRBJ2-3
V: TRBV6-4
D: .
size: few

DNA: TGCAGTGCTAGAGAACGGGGGGATGAGCAGTTCTTC
CDR3: CSARERGDEQFF
J: TRBJ2-1
V: TRBV20-1
D: TRBD2
size: many

DNA: TGTGCCAGCAGCTCTTACAGGGGGAGACTAGCGGGAGGCACCGGGAATGAGCAGTTCTTC
CDR3: CASSSYRGRLAGGTGNEQFF
J: TRBJ2-1
V: TRBV11-2
D: TRBD2
size: many

DNA: TGTGCCACCAGTGATTTTAGTCAGGACAAAGAGACCCAGTACTTC
CDR3: CATSDFSQDKETQYF
J: TRBJ2-5
V: TRBV24-1
D: .
size: .

DNA: TGTGCCAGCAGTCCAGGGGGAGTGACGACTTTAGCCTACGAGCAGTACTTC
CDR3: CASSPGGVTTLAYEQYF
J: TRBJ2-7
V: TRBV7-8
D: TRBD1
size: many

DNA: TGTGCCAGCAGCCCGACAATCCAAGAGACCCAGTACTTC
CDR3: CASSPTIQETQYF
J: TRBJ2-5
V: TRBV5-6
D: .
size: many

DNA: TGTGCTAGCAGCCGGGACAGGGCAGCGGAGCAGTACTTC
CDR3: CASSRDRAAEQYF
J: TRBJ2-7
V: TRBV7-7
D: TRBD1
size: many

DNA: TGTGCCGGCGATAGCGGGAGGAACTACAATGAGCAGTTCTTC
CDR3: CAGDSGRNYNEQFF
J: TRBJ2-1
V: TRBV6-1
D: TRBD2
size: many

DNA: TGTGCCACCAGTGTGGACACCCACTATGGCTACACCTTC
CDR3: CATSVDTHYGYTF
J: TRBJ1-2
V: TRBV24-1
D: .
size: .

DNA: TGTGCCATCAGTGAGTCTAGCGCAGAGCAGTTCTTC
CDR3: CAISESSAEQFF
J: TRBJ2-1
V: TRBV10-3
D: .
size: .

DNA: TGTGCCACCAGTGATCCTCGGTCGGACAGGGATCATCAGCCCCAGCATTTT
CDR3: CATSDPRSDRDHQPQHF
J: TRBJ1-5
V: TRBV24-1
D: TRBD1
size: many

DNA: TGTGCCAGCAGTTCCGGGGGGCCTCTGAACACTGAAGCTTTCTTT
CDR3: CASSSGGPLNTEAFF
J: TRBJ1-1
V: TRBV28
D: .
size: many

DNA: TGTGCCAGCAGTGAAGGTGGGGGAATGAACACTGAAGCTTTCTTT
CDR3: CASSEGGGMNTEAFF
J: TRBJ1-1
V: TRBV6-1
D: .
size: .

DNA: TGTGCCAGCAGTAAACTCAAGGGGGTTACTTGGGACGAGCAGTACTTC
CDR3: CASSKLKGVTWDEQYF
J: TRBJ2-7
V: TRBV14
D: .
size: .

DNA: TGTGCCAGCAGCTCGGACGGACTGTTGGGAACTGAAGCTTTCTTT
CDR3: CASSSDGLLGTEAFF
J: TRBJ1-1
V: TRBV11-2
D: .
size: many

DNA: TGCAGTGCCAAGAGTGGACTAGCGGGAGCCTACGAGCAGTACTTC
CDR3: CSAKSGLAGAYEQYF
J: TRBJ2-7
V: TRBV20-1
D: TRBD2
size: .

DNA: TGTGCCAGCAGTGCGGATTCCTACAATGAGCAGTTCTTC
CDR3: CASSADSYNEQFF
J: TRBJ2-1
V: TRBV2
D: .
size: many

DNA: TGTGCCAGCAGTCCTAGCGGAAACTCCTACAATGAGCAGTTCTTC
CDR3: CASSPSGNSYNEQFF
J: TRBJ2-1
V: TRBV5-1
D: TRBD2
size: many

DNA: TGTGCCAGCAGTTTCGAAGGGGGTCAGCAAGAGACCCAGTACTTC
CDR3: CASSFEGGQQETQYF
J: TRBJ2-5
V: TRBV27
D: .
size: .

DNA: TGTGCCAGCAGTGTTCTAACAGGGGGCCAAGAGACCCAGTACTTC
CDR3: CASSVLTGGQETQYF
J: TRBJ2-5
V: TRBV6-2/TRBV6-3
D: TRBD1
size: .

DNA: TGCAGCGTTGAGGGACAGGGCTCCATGGAGACCCAGTACTTC
CDR3: CSVEGQGSMETQYF
J: TRBJ2-5
V: TRBV29-1
D: TRBD1
size: few

DNA: TGTGCCACCCGGGACAGTAACTATGGCTACACCTTC
CDR3: CATRDSNYGYTF
J: TRBJ1-2
V: TRBV24-1
D: TRBD1
size: many

DNA: TGTGCCAGCAGCGCAGCGGGACCAGGACGAGAGACCCAGTACTTC
CDR3: CASSAAGPGRETQYF
J: TRBJ2-5
V: TRBV7-9
D: TRBD2
size: many

DNA: TGTGCCACCAGCCGCCTCGGGACTAGCGACGAGCAGTACTTC
CDR3: CATSRLGTSDEQYF
J: TRBJ2-7
V: TRBV15
D: TRBD2
size: few

DNA: TGTGCCAGTAAGGAGGTAGATCCTTCCTACAATGAGCAGTTCTTC
CDR3: CASKEVDPSYNEQFF
J: TRBJ2-1
V: TRBV19
D: .
size: .

DNA: TGTGCCAGCAGCTTACTGGCCAGGGGAGACACTGAAGCTTTCTTT
CDR3: CASSLLARGDTEAFF
J: TRBJ1-1
V: TRBV7-6
D: .
size: .

DNA: TGCGCCAGCAGTGTTTCACCTTACAATGAGCAGTTCTTC
CDR3: CASSVSPYNEQFF
J: TRBJ2-1
V: TRBV10-1
D: .
size: many

DNA: TGTGCCAGCAGCGGGCCTCGTAAGGATGAGCAGTTCTTC
CDR3: CASSGPRKDEQFF
J: TRBJ2-1
V: TRBV5-4
D: .
size: many

DNA: TGTGCCAGCAGCTTGGGAACCGCAGCCAAAAACATTCAGTACTTC
CDR3: CASSLGTAAKNIQYF
J: TRBJ2-4
V: TRBV7-2
D: .
size: .

DNA: TGTGCCAGCAGTCTCTACGCGGGGGGACTAGCGGGAGTGCCCAATGAGCAGTTCTTC
CDR3: CASSLYAGGLAGVPNEQFF
J: TRBJ2-1
V: TRBV6-1
D: TRBD2
size: .

DNA: TGTGCCAGCAGAAGGGACAGCACAGATACGCAGTATTTT
CDR3: CASRRDSTDTQYF
J: TRBJ2-3
V: TRBV2
D: .
size: many

DNA: TGTGCCAGCAGCCCCAACAGTCGTCGGGCCAACGTCCTGACTTTC
CDR3: CASSPNSRRANVLTF
J: TRBJ2-6
V: TRBV7-2
D: .
size: .

DNA: TGTGCCAGTACCACTTTTTTTAAGGGGTCCAGTGTATACGAGCAGTACTTC
CDR3: CASTTFFKGSSVYEQYF
J: TRBJ2-7
V: TRBV19
D: .
size: many

DNA: TGTGCCAGCAGCCCGGATAGCGGGAGAGGGAATGAGCAGTTCTTC
CDR3: CASSPDSGRGNEQFF
J: TRBJ2-1
V: TRBV5-6
D: TRBD2
size: .

DNA: TGTGCCAGCAGCGTAATCGGCACTGAAGCTTTCTTT
CDR3: CASSVIGTEAFF
J: TRBJ1-1
V: TRBV9
D: .
size: many

DNA: TGTGCCAGCAGTCTATCGGGGGGGCGCGGGAATTCACCCCTCCACTTT
CDR3: CASSLSGGRGNSPLHF
J: TRBJ1-6
V: TRBV27
D: .
size: many

DNA: TGTGCCAGCAGTGGACAGGATTCTATGAGCTACGAGCAGTACTTC
CDR3: CASSGQDSMSYEQYF
J: TRBJ2-7
V: TRBV6-1
D: .
size: many

DNA: TGCGCCAGCAGCCGAATAGACCCAGGGGGAGATACGCAGTATTTT
CDR3: CASSRIDPGGDTQYF
J: TRBJ2-3
V: TRBV4-1
D: TRBD1
size: few

DNA: TGTGCCAGCAGCCGGGAAGGGGGGATCAATCAGCCCCAGCATTTT
CDR3: CASSREGGINQPQHF
J: TRBJ1-5
V: TRBV7-9
D: .
size: many

DNA: TGTGCCAGCGGGGGACAGACGGATACGCAGTATTTT
CDR3: CASGGQTDTQYF
J: TRBJ2-3
V: TRBV27
D: TRBD1
size: .

DNA: TGTGCCAGCAGTGAGGAGAAGCAGTACTTC
CDR3: CASSEEKQYF
J: TRBJ2-7
V: TRBV2
D: .
size: many

DNA: TGTGCCAGCAGCCTTCAGTGGAACTATGGCTACACCTTC
CDR3: CASSLQWNYGYTF
J: TRBJ1-2
V: TRBV2
D: .
size: many

DNA: TGCAGTGCTAGTGGAGCCCTGGGCGACTTAGCCAAAAACATTCAGTACTTC
CDR3: CSASGALGDLAKNIQYF
J: TRBJ2-4
V: TRBV20-1
D: .
size: .

DNA: TGTGCCAGCAGCCAAGGGCTTGGGGGGACCTACGAGCAGTACTTC
CDR3: CASSQGLGGTYEQYF
J: TRBJ2-7
V: TRBV14
D: .
size: .

DNA: TGTGCCAGCAGTTTAACACGGCAAGAGACCCAGTACTTC
CDR3: CASSLTRQETQYF
J: TRBJ2-5
V: TRBV7-3
D: .
size: many

DNA: TGTGCCAGCAGCCCCGGGACACCCCTCTCCTACGAGCAGTACTTC
CDR3: CASSPGTPLSYEQYF
J: TRBJ2-7
V: TRBV7-9
D: .
size: many

DNA: TGCGCCAGCAGTAGGACTAGCGGCTCCTCATCCCCAGATACGCAGTATTTT
CDR3: CASSRTSGSSSPDTQYF
J: TRBJ2-3
V: TRBV5-1
D: TRBD2
size: few